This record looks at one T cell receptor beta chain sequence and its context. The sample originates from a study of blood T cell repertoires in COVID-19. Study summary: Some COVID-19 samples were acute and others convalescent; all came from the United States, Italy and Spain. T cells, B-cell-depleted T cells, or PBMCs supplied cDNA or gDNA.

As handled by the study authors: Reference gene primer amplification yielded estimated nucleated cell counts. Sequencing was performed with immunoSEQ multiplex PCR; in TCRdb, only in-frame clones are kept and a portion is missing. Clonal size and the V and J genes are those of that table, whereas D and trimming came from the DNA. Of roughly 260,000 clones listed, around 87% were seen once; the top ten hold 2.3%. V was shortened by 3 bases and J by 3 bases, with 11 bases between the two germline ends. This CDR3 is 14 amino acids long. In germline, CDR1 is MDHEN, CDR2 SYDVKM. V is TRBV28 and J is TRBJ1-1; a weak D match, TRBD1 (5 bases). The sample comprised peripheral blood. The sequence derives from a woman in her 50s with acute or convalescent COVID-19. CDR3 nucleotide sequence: TGTGCCAGCAGTTTGCCAACAGGATACACTGAAGCTTTCTTT. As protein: CASSLPTGYTEAFF.